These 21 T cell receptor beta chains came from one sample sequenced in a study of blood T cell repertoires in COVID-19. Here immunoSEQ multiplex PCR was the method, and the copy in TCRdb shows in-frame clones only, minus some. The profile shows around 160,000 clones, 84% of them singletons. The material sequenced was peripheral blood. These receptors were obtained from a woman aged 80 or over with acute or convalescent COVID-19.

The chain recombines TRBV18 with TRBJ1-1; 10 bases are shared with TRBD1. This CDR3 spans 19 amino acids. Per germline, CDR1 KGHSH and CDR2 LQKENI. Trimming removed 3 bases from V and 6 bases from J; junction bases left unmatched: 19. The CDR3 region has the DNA TGTGCCAGCTCACCGAGACAACCAGGGACAGGGGTGAGGGTGCCTGAAGCTTTCTTT. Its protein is CASSPRQPGTGVRVPEAFF.

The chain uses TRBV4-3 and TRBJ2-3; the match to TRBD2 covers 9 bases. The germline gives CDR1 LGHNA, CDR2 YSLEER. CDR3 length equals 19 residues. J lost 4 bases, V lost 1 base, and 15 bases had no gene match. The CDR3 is CASSQGSAASGGPSDTQYF. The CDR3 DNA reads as TGCGCCAGCAGCCAAGGATCGGCGGCAAGCGGGGGGCCTTCAGATACGCAGTATTTT.

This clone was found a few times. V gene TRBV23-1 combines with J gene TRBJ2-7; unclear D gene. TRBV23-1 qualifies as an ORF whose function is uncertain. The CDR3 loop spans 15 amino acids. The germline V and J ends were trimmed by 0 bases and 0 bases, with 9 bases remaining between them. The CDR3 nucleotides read TGCGCCAGCAGTCAATCGGTACGGAGCTCCTACGAGCAGTACTTC. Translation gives CASSQSVRSSYEQYF.

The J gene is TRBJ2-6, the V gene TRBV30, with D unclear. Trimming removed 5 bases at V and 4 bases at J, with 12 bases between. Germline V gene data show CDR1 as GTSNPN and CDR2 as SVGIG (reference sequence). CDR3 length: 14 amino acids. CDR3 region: CAWSRVRGANVLTF. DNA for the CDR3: TGTGCCTGGTCTCGGGTGAGGGGGGCCAACGTCCTGACTTTC.

This chain's CDR3 is CASSQERGQRTNYGYTF. CDR3 nucleotide sequence: TGCGCCAGCAGCCAAGAACGAGGGCAACGGACTAACTATGGCTACACCTTC. V and J are TRBV4-3 and TRBJ1-2; no firm D call. This CDR3 is built from 17 residues. Germline CDR1 reads LGHNA; CDR2 reads YSLEER. The V gene lost 0 bases and the J gene lost 0 bases, with 14 bases spanning the gap.

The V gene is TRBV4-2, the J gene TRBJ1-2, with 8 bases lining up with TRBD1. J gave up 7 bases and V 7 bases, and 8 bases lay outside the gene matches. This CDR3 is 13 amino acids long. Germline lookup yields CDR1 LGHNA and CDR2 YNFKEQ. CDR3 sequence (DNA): TGTGCCAGCAAGCCCAGGGGGCCAGGTGGCTACACCTTC. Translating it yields CASKPRGPGGYTF.

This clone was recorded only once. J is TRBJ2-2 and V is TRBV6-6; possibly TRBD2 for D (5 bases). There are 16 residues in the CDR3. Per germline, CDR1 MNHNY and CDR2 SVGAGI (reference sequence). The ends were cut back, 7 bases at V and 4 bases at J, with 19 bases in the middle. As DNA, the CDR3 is TGTGCCAGCACCCCATTACTCGGGGTCGGCACCGGGGAGCTGTTTTTT. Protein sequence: CASTPLLGVGTGELFF.

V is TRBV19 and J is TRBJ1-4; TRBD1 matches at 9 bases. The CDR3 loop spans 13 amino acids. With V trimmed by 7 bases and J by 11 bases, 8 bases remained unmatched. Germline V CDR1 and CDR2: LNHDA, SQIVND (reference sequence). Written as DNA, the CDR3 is TGTGCCAGTACGGGGACAGGGCGAGGGAAACTGTTTTTT. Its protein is CASTGTGRGKLFF.

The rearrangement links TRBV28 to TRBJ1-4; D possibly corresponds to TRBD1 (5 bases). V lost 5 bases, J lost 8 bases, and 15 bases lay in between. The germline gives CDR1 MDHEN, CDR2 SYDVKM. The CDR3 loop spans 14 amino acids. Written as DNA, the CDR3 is TGTGCCAGCAGTGCCGCCTCGGGGGGGGAAAAACTGTTTTTT. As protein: CASSAASGGEKLFF. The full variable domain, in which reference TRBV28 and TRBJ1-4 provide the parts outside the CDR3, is DVKVTQSSRYLVKRTGEKVFLECVQDMDHENMFWYRQDPGLGLRLIYFSYDVKMKEKGDIPEGYSVSREKKERFSLILESASTNQTSMYLCASSAASGGEKLFFGSGTQLSVL.

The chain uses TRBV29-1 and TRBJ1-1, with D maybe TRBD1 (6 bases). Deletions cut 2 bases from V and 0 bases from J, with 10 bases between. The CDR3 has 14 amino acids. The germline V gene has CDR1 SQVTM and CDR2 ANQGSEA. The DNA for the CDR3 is TGCAGCGTTGAACTGGGACATGTGAACACTGAAGCTTTCTTT. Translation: CSVELGHVNTEAFF.

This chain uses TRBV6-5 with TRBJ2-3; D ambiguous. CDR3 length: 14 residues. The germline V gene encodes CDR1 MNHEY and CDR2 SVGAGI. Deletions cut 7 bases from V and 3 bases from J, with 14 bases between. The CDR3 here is CASKVIYGTDTQYF. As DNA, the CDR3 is TGTGCCAGCAAGGTGATCTACGGGACAGATACGCAGTATTTT.

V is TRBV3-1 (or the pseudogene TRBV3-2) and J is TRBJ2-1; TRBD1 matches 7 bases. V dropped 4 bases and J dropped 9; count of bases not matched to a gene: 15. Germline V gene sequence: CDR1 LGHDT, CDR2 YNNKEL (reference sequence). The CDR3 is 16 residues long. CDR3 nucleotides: TGTGCCAGCAGCCGTAGACAGGGAAGATCGAAAGGTGAGCAGTTCTTC. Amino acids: CASSRRQGRSKGEQFF.

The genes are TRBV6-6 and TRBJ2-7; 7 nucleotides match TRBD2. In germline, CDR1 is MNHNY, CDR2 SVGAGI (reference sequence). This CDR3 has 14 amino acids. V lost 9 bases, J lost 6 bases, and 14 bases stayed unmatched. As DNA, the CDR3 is TGTGCCAGTACCGAATCCCTAGCGGTCGCCGAGCAGTACTTC. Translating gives CASTESLAVAEQYF.

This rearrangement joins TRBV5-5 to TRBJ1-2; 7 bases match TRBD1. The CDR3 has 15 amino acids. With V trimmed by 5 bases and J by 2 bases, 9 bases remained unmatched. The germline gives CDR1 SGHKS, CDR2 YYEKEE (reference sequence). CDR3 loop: CASRWRDSPNYGYTF. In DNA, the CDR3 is TGTGCCAGCAGATGGAGGGACAGCCCAAACTATGGCTACACCTTC.

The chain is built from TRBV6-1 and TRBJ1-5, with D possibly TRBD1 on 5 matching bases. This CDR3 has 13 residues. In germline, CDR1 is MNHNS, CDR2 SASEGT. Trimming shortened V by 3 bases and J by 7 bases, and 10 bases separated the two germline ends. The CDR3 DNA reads TGTGCCAGCAGTGATAAGTGGGGCCAGCCCCAGCATTTT. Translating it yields CASSDKWGQPQHF.

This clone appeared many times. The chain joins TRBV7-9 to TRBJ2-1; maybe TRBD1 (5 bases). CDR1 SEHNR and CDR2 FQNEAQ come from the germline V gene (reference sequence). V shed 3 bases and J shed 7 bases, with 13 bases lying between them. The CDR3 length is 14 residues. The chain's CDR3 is CASSFTQGENEQFF. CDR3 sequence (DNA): TGTGCCAGCAGCTTTACTCAGGGTGAGAATGAGCAGTTCTTC.

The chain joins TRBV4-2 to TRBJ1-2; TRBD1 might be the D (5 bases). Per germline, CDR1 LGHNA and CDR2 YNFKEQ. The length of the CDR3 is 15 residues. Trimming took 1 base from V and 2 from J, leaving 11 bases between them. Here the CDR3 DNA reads TGTGCCAGCAGCCAAGGCTGGACACTAAACTATGGCTACACCTTC. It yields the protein CASSQGWTLNYGYTF.

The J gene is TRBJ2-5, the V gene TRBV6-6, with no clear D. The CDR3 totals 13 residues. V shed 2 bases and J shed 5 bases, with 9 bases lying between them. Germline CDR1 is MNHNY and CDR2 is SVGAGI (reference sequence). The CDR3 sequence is CASSYGSAETQYF. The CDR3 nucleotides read TGTGCCAGCAGTTACGGCAGCGCGGAGACCCAGTACTTC.

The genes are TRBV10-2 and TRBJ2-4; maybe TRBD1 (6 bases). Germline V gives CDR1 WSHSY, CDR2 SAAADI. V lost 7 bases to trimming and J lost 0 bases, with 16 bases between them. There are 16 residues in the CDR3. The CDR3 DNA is TGCGCCAGCAAACTACGGACAGACTTAGCCAAAAACATTCAGTACTTC. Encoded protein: CASKLRTDLAKNIQYF.

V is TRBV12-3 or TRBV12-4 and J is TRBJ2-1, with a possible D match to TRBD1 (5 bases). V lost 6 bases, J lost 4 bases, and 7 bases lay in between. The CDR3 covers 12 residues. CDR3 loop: CASSNRYNEQFF. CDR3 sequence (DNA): TGTGCCAGCAGCAACAGGTACAATGAGCAGTTCTTC.

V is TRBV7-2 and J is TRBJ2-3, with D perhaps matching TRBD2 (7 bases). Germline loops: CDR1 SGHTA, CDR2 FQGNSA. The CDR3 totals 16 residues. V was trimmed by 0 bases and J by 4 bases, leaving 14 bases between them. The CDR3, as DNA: TGTGCCAGCAGCTTAGCGGGGGGGCCGCGTTCAGATACGCAGTATTTT. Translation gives CASSLAGGPRSDTQYF.